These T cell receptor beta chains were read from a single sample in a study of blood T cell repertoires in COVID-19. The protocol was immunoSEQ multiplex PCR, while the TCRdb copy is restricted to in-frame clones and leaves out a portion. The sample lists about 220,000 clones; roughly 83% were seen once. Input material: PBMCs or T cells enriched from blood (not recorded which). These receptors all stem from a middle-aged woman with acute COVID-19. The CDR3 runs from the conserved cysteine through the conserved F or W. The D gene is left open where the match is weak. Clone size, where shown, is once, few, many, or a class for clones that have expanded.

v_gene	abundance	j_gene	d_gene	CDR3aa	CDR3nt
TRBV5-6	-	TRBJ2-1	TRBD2	CASSPNFRLAGAYNEQFF	TGTGCCAGCAGCCCAAACTTTAGACTAGCGGGGGCCTACAATGAGCAGTTCTTC
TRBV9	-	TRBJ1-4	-	CASSAGVSLGDEKLFF	TGTGCCAGCAGCGCAGGGGTTTCCTTGGGGGATGAAAAACTGTTTTTT
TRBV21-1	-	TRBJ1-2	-	CASSKAKGEHYGYTF	TGTGCCAGCAGCAAAGCTAAGGGGGAACACTATGGCTACACCTTC
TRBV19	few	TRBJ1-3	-	CASSSAGTSSGNTIYF	TGTGCCAGTAGTTCCGCCGGGACTAGCTCTGGAAACACCATATATTTT
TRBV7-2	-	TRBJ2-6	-	CASSFYGRIYRGANVLTF	TGTGCCAGCAGCTTCTATGGGAGGATCTATAGGGGGGCCAACGTCCTGACTTTC
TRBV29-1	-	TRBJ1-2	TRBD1	CSVGRDSSNYGYTF	TGCAGCGTTGGAAGGGACAGCTCTAACTATGGCTACACCTTC
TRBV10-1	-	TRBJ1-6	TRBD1	CASSEARDRDHNSPLHF	TGCGCCAGCAGTGAGGCCCGGGACAGGGACCATAATTCACCCCTCCACTTT
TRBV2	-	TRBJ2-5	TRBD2	CASMEREGGETQYF	TGTGCCAGCATGGAGCGGGAGGGCGGAGAGACCCAGTACTTC
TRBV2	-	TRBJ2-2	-	CASNPGGRNTGELFF	TGTGCCAGCAATCCGGGGGGCAGGAACACCGGGGAGCTGTTTTTT
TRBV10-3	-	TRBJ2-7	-	CATRGSYEQYF	TGTGCCACCCGGGGATCCTACGAGCAGTACTTC
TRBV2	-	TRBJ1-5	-	CASSRQPYSNQPQHF	TGTGCCAGCAGTCGACAGCCCTATAGCAATCAGCCCCAGCATTTT
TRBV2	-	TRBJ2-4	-	CASSADRIKNIQYF	TGTGCCAGCAGTGCGGACAGAATAAAAAACATTCAGTACTTC
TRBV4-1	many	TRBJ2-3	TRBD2	CASSQEGGGGTDTQYF	TGCGCCAGCAGCCAAGAAGGCGGGGGAGGCACAGATACGCAGTATTTT
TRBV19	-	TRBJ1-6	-	CASSSQDYNSPLHF	TGTGCCAGTAGTTCGCAGGACTATAATTCACCCCTCCACTTT
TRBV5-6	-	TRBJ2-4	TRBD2	CASSSSGRTKNIQYF	TGTGCCAGCAGCTCCAGCGGGAGGACCAAAAACATTCAGTACTTC
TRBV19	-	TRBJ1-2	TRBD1	CASSPQGSGYTF	TGTGCCAGTAGTCCACAGGGGTCTGGCTACACCTTC
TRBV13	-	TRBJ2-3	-	CASSPGTTVADTQYF	TGTGCCAGCAGCCCTGGGACAACAGTCGCAGATACGCAGTATTTT
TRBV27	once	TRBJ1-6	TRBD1	CASSSTGVYNSPLHF	TGTGCCAGCAGCTCTACAGGGGTTTATAATTCACCCCTCCACTTT
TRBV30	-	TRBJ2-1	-	CAWSILRNNEQFF	TGTGCCTGGAGTATCCTACGCAACAATGAGCAGTTCTTC
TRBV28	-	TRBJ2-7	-	CASSLSLGGASEEAQYF	TGTGCCAGCAGTTTAAGTCTCGGGGGAGCATCCGAAGAGGCGCAGTACTTC
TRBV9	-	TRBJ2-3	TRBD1	CASSLRTGFTDTQYF	TGTGCCAGCAGCTTAAGGACAGGGTTTACAGATACGCAGTATTTT
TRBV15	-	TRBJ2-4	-	CATSRAGSAGAHF	TGTGCCACCAGCAGAGCTGGTAGCGCCGGTGCGCACTTC
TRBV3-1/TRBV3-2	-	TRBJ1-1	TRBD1	CASSQIQGASEAFF	TGTGCCAGCAGCCAAATACAGGGGGCGTCTGAAGCTTTCTTT
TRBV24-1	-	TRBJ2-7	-	CATSDVAAAYEQYF	TGTGCCACCAGTGATGTAGCGGCCGCCTACGAGCAGTACTTC
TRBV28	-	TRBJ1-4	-	CASSFGRGRVVEKLFF	TGTGCCAGCAGTTTCGGAAGGGGCAGGGTCGTTGAAAAACTGTTTTTT
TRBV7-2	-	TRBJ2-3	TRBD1	CASSSRQGASTDTQYF	TGTGCCAGCAGCTCACGACAGGGGGCTAGCACAGATACGCAGTATTTT
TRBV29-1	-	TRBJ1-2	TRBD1	CSVEARDSNYGYTF	TGCAGCGTTGAAGCCCGGGACAGCAACTATGGCTACACCTTC
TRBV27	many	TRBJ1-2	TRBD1	CASSLSNTGVDYGYTF	TGTGCCAGCAGTTTATCGAACACAGGGGTTGACTATGGCTACACCTTC
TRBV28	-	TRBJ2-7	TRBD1	CASSHRGGLSYEQYF	TGTGCCAGCAGTCACAGAGGGGGCCTCTCCTACGAGCAGTACTTC
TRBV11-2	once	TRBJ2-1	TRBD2	CASSLTGGPDNEQFF	TGTGCCAGCAGCTTGACGGGGGGGCCGGACAATGAGCAGTTCTTC
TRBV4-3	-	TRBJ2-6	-	CASSQGVSGSGANVLTF	TGCGCCAGCAGCCAAGGAGTGAGCGGCTCTGGGGCCAACGTCCTGACTTTC
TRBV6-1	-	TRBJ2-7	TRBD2	CASSELAGGSYEQYF	TGTGCCAGCAGTGAATTAGCGGGGGGTTCCTACGAGCAGTACTTC
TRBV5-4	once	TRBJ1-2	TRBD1	CASSLGDRGNYGYTF	TGTGCCAGCAGCCTAGGGGACAGGGGAAACTATGGCTACACCTTC
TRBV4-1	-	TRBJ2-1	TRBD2	CASSQARGGIRRYNEQFF	TGCGCCAGCAGCCAAGCTCGGGGGGGGATCCGTCGCTACAATGAGCAGTTCTTC
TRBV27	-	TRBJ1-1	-	CASSLYWEGTEAFF	TGTGCCAGCAGTTTATATTGGGAGGGCACTGAAGCTTTCTTT
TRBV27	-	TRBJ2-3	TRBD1	CASSFSSGGRDTQYF	TGTGCCAGCAGTTTTTCGTCAGGGGGCAGGGATACGCAGTATTTT
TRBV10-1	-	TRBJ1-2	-	CASSEVLRDRGNYGYTF	TGCGCCAGCAGTGAAGTTTTACGAGACAGAGGTAACTATGGCTACACCTTC
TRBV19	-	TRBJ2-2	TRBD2	CASSLGLGSGGELFF	TGTGCCAGTAGTTTAGGACTAGGGTCAGGCGGGGAGCTGTTTTTT
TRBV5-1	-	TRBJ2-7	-	CASSGLKDEQYF	TGCGCCAGCAGCGGACTAAAGGACGAGCAGTACTTC
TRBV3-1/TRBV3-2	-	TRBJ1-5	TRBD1	CASSLGTATSNQPQHF	TGTGCCAGCAGCCTCGGGACAGCGACTAGCAATCAGCCCCAGCATTTT
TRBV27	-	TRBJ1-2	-	CASTTVGKGSYGYTF	TGTGCCAGCACGACAGTGGGGAAGGGATCCTATGGCTACACCTTC
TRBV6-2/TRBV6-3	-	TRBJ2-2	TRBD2	CASSYSGLAGGPGNGELFF	TGTGCCAGCAGTTACTCGGGACTAGCGGGAGGTCCTGGAAACGGGGAGCTGTTTTTT